This TCR beta chain was captured by sequencing in a study of T cells in Graves' hyperthyroidism and ophthalmopathy. This clonotype has ten or more counts. The CDR3 covers 15 residues. V was cut by 4 bases and J by 4 bases, with 18 bases left in between. The germline V gene encodes CDR1 SGDLS and CDR2 YYNGEE. It was RNA transcripts that yielded the amplified TCR beta CDR3 regions. With the HTBI primer set, the TCR CDR3 went through a first round of RT-PCR. TCRdb processed the multiplex PCR reads anew with MiXCR; each CDR3 protein has one entry. The sample holds about 480,000 distinct CDR3 sequences, about 15% seen once.

The sequence derives from a woman between 18 and 29 years old with Graves' hyperthyroidism. This chain uses TRBV9 with TRBJ2-7, with TRBD2 as a possible D gene (5 bases). Source material: blood. The CDR3: CASSIGLDPRYEQYF. CDR3 coding DNA: TGTGCCAGCAGCATTGGACTCGACCCCCGGTACGAGCAGTACTTC.